This T cell receptor (beta chain) originates from a study of response to subunit inactivated influenza vaccine. About this clonotype: Its cognate antigen is unknown.

CDR1 and CDR2 (germline): LGHDT, YNNKEL (reference sequence). This CDR3 spans 12 amino acids. V lost 5 bases and J lost 6, with 5 bases in between. Study observations and caveats: Every seasonal influenza vaccination brings in few new T cells, the authors suggested.

TCRdb fed the RT-PCR reads into MiXCR, producing one record per CDR3 protein. The sample records hundreds of thousands of distinct CDR3 sequences, less than 10% being singletons. Sequenced here: PBMCs from blood, sampled 23 to 25 months after vaccination. The chain uses TRBV3-1 and TRBJ1-6; no definite D call. The receptor's source is a man in his fifties or sixties who received an inactivated influenza vaccine. The CDR3 protein is CASSVGNSPLHF. As DNA, the CDR3 is TGTGCCAGCAGCGTTGGTAATTCACCCCTCCACTTT.